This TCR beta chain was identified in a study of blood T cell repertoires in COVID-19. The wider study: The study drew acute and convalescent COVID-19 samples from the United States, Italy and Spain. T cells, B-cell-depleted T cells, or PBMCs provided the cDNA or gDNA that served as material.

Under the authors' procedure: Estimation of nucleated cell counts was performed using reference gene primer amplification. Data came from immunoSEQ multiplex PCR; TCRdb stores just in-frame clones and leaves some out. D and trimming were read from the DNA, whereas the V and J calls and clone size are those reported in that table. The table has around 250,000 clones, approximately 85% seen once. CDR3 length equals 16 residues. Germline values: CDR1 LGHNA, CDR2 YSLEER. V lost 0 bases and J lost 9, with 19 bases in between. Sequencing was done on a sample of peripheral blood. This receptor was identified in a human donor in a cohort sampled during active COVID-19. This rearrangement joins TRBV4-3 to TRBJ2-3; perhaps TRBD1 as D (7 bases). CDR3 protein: CASSQDRDPGGRTQYF. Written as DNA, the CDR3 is TGCGCCAGCAGCCAAGATAGAGACCCAGGGGGGAGGACGCAGTATTTT.